The clone carrying this T cell receptor beta chain was picked up many times. These data belong to a study of human T cells and chemical hapten exposure. Looking at the study overall: Patients additionally received therapeutic doses of diphenylcyclopropenone on the scalp once a week, and this continued throughout the roughly 25-week study.

Time point: patch test 1, 2 weeks after DPC sensitization. Treatment noted: therapeutic diphenylcyclopropenone sensitization with weekly scalp DPC. Total RNA came from unfractionated whole blood. CDR1 is SGHRS, CDR2 YFSETQ, per germline. The CDR3 loop spans 14 amino acids. V was cut by 4 bases and J by 9 bases, with 17 bases left in between. The library put unique molecular identifiers onto individual cDNA molecules. Source study methods: Individual samples carried between about 20,000 and 700,000 TCRs, with roughly 95,000 as the median. TCRdb re-derived calls from the RACE reads in MiXCR, one entry per CDR3 protein. TCRdb's processing, not the study's, gives the V and J calls here. Found here are some 41,000 distinct CDR3 sequences, about 4.2% of them singletons; the top ten hold over 25%.

The sequence was obtained from a man aged 50 to 60 with alopecia areata. Some clones in this sample may be carry-over from other donors' samples. This specimen was whole blood, taken in connection with sensitization to the hapten diphenylcyclopropenone (DPC). V usage is TRBV5-1 and J usage is TRBJ2-1, with D tentatively TRBD1 or TRBD2 (5 bases each). The DNA of the CDR3 is TGCGCCAGCAGCCTGGGGTCCGGGACGGGTGAGCAGTTCTTC. This sequence encodes CASSLGSGTGEQFF.